This TCR beta chain emerged from a study of blood T cell repertoires in COVID-19. Produced via immunoSEQ multiplex PCR; TCRdb's table is partial and in-frame only. The data hold about 220,000 clones, with about four fifths observed a single time. The ends lost 4 bases at V and 4 bases at J; junction bases unmatched: 9. CDR3 length: 16 amino acids. Germline V CDR1 and CDR2: MGHRA, YSYEKL. This clonotype was obtained from a woman aged 60-70 years who had recovered from COVID-19. The sample comprised PBMCs or T cells enriched from blood (not recorded which). The rearrangement joins TRBV4-1 to TRBJ1-2, with TRBD1 matching over 10 bases. CDR3: CASSPGGTGDFYGYTF. Here the CDR3 DNA reads TGCGCCAGCAGCCCGGGGGGGACAGGGGACTTCTATGGCTACACCTTC.